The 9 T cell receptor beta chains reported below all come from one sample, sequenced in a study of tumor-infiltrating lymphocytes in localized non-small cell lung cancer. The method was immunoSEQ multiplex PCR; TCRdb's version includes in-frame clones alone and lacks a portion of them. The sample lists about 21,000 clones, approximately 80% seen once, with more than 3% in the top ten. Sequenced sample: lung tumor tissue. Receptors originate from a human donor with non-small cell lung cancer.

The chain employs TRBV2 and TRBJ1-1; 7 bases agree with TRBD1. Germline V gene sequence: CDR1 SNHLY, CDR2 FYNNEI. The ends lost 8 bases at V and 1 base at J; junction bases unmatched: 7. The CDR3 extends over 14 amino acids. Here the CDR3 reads CASRLRTGNTEAFF. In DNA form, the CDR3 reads TGTGCCAGCCGCCTTAGGACAGGGAACACTGAAGCTTTCTTT.

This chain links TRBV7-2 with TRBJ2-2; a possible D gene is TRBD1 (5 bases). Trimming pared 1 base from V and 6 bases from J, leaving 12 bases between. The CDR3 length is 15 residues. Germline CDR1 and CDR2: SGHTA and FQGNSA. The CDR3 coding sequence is TGTGCCAGCAGCTTAGAGGTTGGGGCACCCGGGGAGCTGTTTTTT. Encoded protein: CASSLEVGAPGELFF.

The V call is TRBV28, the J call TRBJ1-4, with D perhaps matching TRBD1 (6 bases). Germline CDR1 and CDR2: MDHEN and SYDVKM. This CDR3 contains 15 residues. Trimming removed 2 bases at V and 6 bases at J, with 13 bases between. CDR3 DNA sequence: TGTGCCAGCAGTTTACCCCCGGGACACCATGAAAAACTGTTTTTT. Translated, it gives CASSLPPGHHEKLFF. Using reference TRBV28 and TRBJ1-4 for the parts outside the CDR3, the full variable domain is DVKVTQSSRYLVKRTGEKVFLECVQDMDHENMFWYRQDPGLGLRLIYFSYDVKMKEKGDIPEGYSVSREKKERFSLILESASTNQTSMYLCASSLPPGHHEKLFFGSGTQLSVL.

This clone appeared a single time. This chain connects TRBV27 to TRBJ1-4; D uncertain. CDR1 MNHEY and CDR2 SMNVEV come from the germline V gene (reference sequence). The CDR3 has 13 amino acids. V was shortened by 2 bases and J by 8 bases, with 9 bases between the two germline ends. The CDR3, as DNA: TGTGCCAGCAGTTTACGTCTTGGGGAAAAACTGTTTTTT. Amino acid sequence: CASSLRLGEKLFF.

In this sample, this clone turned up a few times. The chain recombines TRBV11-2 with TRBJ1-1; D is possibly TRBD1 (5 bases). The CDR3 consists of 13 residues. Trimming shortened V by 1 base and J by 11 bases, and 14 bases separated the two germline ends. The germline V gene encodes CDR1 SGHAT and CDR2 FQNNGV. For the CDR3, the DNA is TGTGCCAGCAGCTTAGTGCAGGGAGGGGCGGCTTTCTTT. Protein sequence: CASSLVQGGAAFF.

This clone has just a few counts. CDR3 coding DNA: TGTGCCAGCAGCCCTGGACTAGCGACCTACGAGCAGTACTTC. It specifies CASSPGLATYEQYF. The chain couples TRBV7-9 to TRBJ2-7, with 9 bases identical to TRBD2. Germline loops: CDR1 SEHNR, CDR2 FQNEAQ (reference sequence). The CDR3 runs to 14 residues. Germline trimming cut 5 bases from V and 2 bases from J; bases unmatched to any gene: 4.

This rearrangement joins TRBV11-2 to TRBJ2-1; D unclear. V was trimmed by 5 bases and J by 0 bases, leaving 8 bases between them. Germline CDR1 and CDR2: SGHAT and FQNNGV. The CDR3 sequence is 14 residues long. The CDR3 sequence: CASSLISSYNEQFF. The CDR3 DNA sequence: TGTGCCAGCAGCCTCATTAGCTCCTACAATGAGCAGTTCTTC.

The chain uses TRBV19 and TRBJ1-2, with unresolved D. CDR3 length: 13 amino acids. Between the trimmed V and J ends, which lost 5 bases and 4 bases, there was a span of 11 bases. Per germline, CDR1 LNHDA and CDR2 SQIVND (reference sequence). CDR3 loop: CASSLTEGYGYTF. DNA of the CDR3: TGTGCCAGTAGTCTCACGGAGGGCTATGGCTACACCTTC.

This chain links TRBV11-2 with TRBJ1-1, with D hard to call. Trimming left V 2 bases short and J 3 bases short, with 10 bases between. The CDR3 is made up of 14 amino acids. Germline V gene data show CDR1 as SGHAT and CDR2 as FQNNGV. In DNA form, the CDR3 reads TGTGCCAGCAGCTTACGGTTCCGGGACACTGAAGCTTTCTTT. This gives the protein CASSLRFRDTEAFF. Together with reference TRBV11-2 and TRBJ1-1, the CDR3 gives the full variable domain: EAGVAQSPRYKIIEKRQSVAFWCNPISGHATLYWYQQILGQGPKLLIQFQNNGVVDDSQLPKDRFSAERLKGVDSTLKIQPAKLEDSAVYLCASSLRFRDTEAFFGQGTRLTVV.